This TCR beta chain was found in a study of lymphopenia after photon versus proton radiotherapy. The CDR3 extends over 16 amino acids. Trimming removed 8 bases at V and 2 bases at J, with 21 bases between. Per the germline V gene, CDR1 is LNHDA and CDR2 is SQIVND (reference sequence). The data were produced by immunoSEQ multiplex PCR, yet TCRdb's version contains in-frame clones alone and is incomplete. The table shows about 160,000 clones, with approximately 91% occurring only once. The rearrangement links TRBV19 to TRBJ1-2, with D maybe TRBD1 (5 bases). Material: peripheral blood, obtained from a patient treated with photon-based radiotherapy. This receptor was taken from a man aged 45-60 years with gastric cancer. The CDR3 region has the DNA TGTGCCAGTGAAGGGCCCGGGGCAGGCAGGAACTATGGCTACACCTTC. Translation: CASEGPGAGRNYGYTF.